Sequencing of this T cell receptor (beta chain) was carried out in a study of metastatic and nonmetastatic thyroid tumors. About the study: Across blood and tumor or nodule tissue, repertoires from malignant and benign thyroid patients were compared with one another. The study, taken as a whole, reports: Benign nodules reportedly had significantly lower TCR beta diversity than malignant thyroid tumors in blood and tumor.

Ahead of thyroid surgery, no patient had received treatment of any kind. Source study methods: Variation in CDR3 across clinicopathological groups served as the basis for constructing a distant-metastasis classifier in papillary thyroid cancer. TCRdb re-processed the PCR reads through MiXCR. These V and J calls derive from TCRdb rather than the authors' analysis. The sample lists 6,000 to 9,000 clones, more than 25% occurring once. As to this clone: Its target is unknown.

The sequence came from a male donor with papillary thyroid cancer or a benign thyroid nodule (not recorded which). Some clones in this sample may be carry-over from other donors' samples. The sample taken for sequencing was tumor tissue.

CDR3 region: CASTSLNEQFF. The DNA for the CDR3 is TGTGCCAGTACGAGTCTCAATGAGCAGTTCTTC. The chain employs TRBV19 and TRBJ2-1; D ambiguous. The CDR3 is made up of 11 amino acids. Trimming left V 7 bases short and J 6 bases short, with 7 bases between. Germline V gene data show CDR1 as LNHDA and CDR2 as SQIVND (reference sequence).